A single sample is the source of the 5 T cell receptor beta chains below, sequenced in a study of spatial heterogeneity in lung cancer. Findings and limits, study-wide: One measure, the expanded intratumoral alpha and beta TCR count, tracked tumor mutation counts.

Their specific antigens are unknown. Time point meaning: sample taken at primary tumor resection. TCRdb called the 5' RACE reads again in MiXCR, with one record for every CDR3 protein. The sample includes 40 to 55 distinct CDR3 sequences. The sequencing here drew on lung tumor tissue, taken at surgery. These receptors all stem from a male donor with early-stage non-small cell lung cancer.

This clonotype was picked up a small number of times. The library was built for alpha chains, so this beta chain is an off-target read and its size means little. The chain links TRBV7-9 to TRBJ2-7; D perhaps matches TRBD2 (5 bases). Trimming shortened V by 5 bases and J by 3 bases, and 17 bases separated the two germline ends. The CDR3 has 15 amino acids. Per the germline V gene, CDR1 is SEHNR and CDR2 is FQNEAQ (reference sequence). CDR3 protein: CASSPARGNHYEQYF. In nucleotides, the CDR3 is TGTGCCAGCAGCCCAGCCCGAGGGAATCACTACGAGCAGTACTTC.

This clonotype qualifies as hyperexpanded (1% or more). Found in a library prepared for alpha chains, this beta chain is an off-target read, and its abundance has little meaning. This sequence joins TRBV7-9 and TRBJ2-3; 9 bases line up with TRBD1. The CDR3 spans 14 residues. V was clipped by 5 bases and J by 7 bases; unmatched bases: 7. Germline V gives CDR1 SEHNR, CDR2 FQNEAQ (reference sequence). The CDR3 DNA is TGTGCCAGCAGCAGCACAGGGGGCAAGAATACGCAGTATTTT. As protein: CASSSTGGKNTQYF.

This clonotype is classed as hyperexpanded. This beta chain represents an off-target read in a library built for alpha chains; its size is of limited meaning. The rearrangement uses TRBV7-2 and TRBJ2-7; D is possibly TRBD2 (5 bases). Germline-derived CDR1 and CDR2 are SGHTA and FQGNSA. V lost 6 bases to trimming and J lost 7 bases, with 19 bases between them. The CDR3 has 14 amino acids. The CDR3 is CASSSALRTQEQYF. The DNA of the CDR3 is TGTGCCAGCAGTTCCGCCCTCCGGACTCAAGAGCAGTACTTC.

In its sample, this clonotype was seen a few times. The library was built for alpha chains, so this beta chain is an off-target read and its size means little. The V gene is TRBV10-3, the J gene TRBJ2-5; 10 bases align to TRBD2. J lost 5 bases, V lost 10 bases, and 10 bases had no gene match. There are 14 residues in the CDR3. In germline, CDR1 is ENHRY, CDR2 SYGVKD. CDR3 bases: TGTGCCACCACCTCCGGGACTAGCGTCGAGACCCAGTACTTC. Translation: CATTSGTSVETQYF.

This clonotype was detected only a few times. A library prepared for alpha chains yielded this beta chain as an off-target read; its size is of little meaning. The genes are TRBV20-1 and TRBJ2-7; 10 positions match TRBD1. The CDR3 contains 13 residues. J gave up 5 bases and V 2 bases, and 3 bases lay outside the gene matches. Germline V CDR1 and CDR2: DFQATT, SNEGSKA (reference sequence). The CDR3 DNA reads as TGCAGTGCTAGAAGACAGGGGGCCGACGAGCAGTACTTC. It encodes CSARRQGADEQYF.